A selection of T cell receptor beta chains follows, all from one sample in a study of immune evolution from preneoplasia to lung adenocarcinoma. Measured with immunoSEQ multiplex PCR; TCRdb has only the in-frame clones, and not every one. The sample has around 2,000 clones, 82% seen once. Sequences were obtained from FFPE adjacent normal lung tissue. These receptors were collected from a person between 65 and 80 years old with lung adenocarcinoma. Each CDR3 is given with its conserved first and last residue. A D gene is named only where the DNA matches it firmly. Not every row has a clone size; where given, it reads once, few, many or a size class.

NA	NA	TRBJ2-1	TRBV2	TGTGCCAGCAGCCCCTCCAGGTCCTCCTACAATGAGCAGTTCTTC	CASSPSRSSYNEQFF
NA	NA	TRBJ2-5	TRBV9	TGTGCCAGCAGCGTAGTGAAAGGGGACCAAGAGACCCAGTACTTC	CASSVVKGDQETQYF
TRBD2	once	TRBJ2-5	TRBV2	TGTGCCACAGCACCCGATGTCGGGGGGGCCCAGTACTTC	CATAPDVGGAQYF
NA	NA	TRBJ2-7	TRBV5-1	TGCGCCAGCAGCCGTCGAGGAGGGGACGAGCAGTACTTC	CASSRRGGDEQYF
TRBD2	NA	TRBJ2-6	TRBV5-1	TGCGCCAGCAGCTTTTCGTCTAGCGGGACCGGGGCCAACGTCCTGACTTTC	CASSFSSSGTGANVLTF
NA	NA	TRBJ1-1	TRBV4-2	TGTGCCAGCACACCTCTAACTACAGGGCTGGAAGCTTTCTTT	CASTPLTTGLEAFF
NA	NA	TRBJ2-7	TRBV27	TGTGCCAGCAGTGCCCGGGACTCCGAACGGGACGAGCAGTACTTC	CASSARDSERDEQYF
NA	NA	TRBJ2-7	TRBV15	TGTGCCACCAGCAGACAGCTATATGGTTCCGAGCAGTACTTC	CATSRQLYGSEQYF
NA	large	TRBJ2-5	TRBV9	TGTGCCAGCAGCGTAGACAGTTTTTCAGAGACCCAGTACTTC	CASSVDSFSETQYF
TRBD2	NA	TRBJ2-5	TRBV5-6	TGTGCCAGCAGCTTATGGGCGGGGGGGCCCCAAGAGACCCAGTACTTC	CASSLWAGGPQETQYF
TRBD2	NA	TRBJ2-5	TRBV5-6	TGTGCCAGCAGCTGGGAGGGGACGCGGGCTTGGGAGACCCAGTACTTC	CASSWEGTRAWETQYF
NA	NA	TRBJ1-5	TRBV27	TGTGCCAGCAGTTTAATGGGCAATCAGCCCCAGCATTTT	CASSLMGNQPQHF
NA	NA	TRBJ2-5	TRBV7-9	TGTGCCAGCAGCTTCCTTAGCGGCCCTGGGGGAGAGACCCAGTACTTC	CASSFLSGPGGETQYF
NA	NA	TRBJ2-7	TRBV18	TGTGCCAGCTCACCCGGCGCGGACTACGAGCAGTACTTC	CASSPGADYEQYF
NA	once	TRBJ2-2	TRBV29-1	TGCAGTTGTGCGAACACCGGGGAGCTGTTTTTT	CSCANTGELFF
NA	once	TRBJ1-5	TRBV9	TGTGCCAGCAGCGTTGGGTCCTCGGACGATCAGCCCCAGCATTTT	CASSVGSSDDQPQHF
NA	NA	TRBJ1-5	TRBV13	TGTGCCAGCAGCTCCCGACGGAATAGCAATCAGCCCCAGCATTTT	CASSSRRNSNQPQHF
NA	NA	TRBJ2-5	TRBV7-8	TGTGCCAGCATCCCCTACGGACGAGCGGCAGAGACCCAGTACTTC	CASIPYGRAAETQYF
NA	large	TRBJ2-5	TRBV7-2	TGTGCCAGCAGCTTAGCCAAAGAAGAGACCCAGTACTTC	CASSLAKEETQYF
NA	NA	TRBJ2-5	TRBV11-3	TGTGCCAGTAGGGCCTGGGACCAAGAGACCCAGTACTTC	CASRAWDQETQYF
NA	NA	TRBJ2-7	TRBV9	TGTGCCAGCAGGTCAAGCGGCGGGGAGCAGTACTTC	CASRSSGGEQYF
NA	NA	TRBJ2-7	TRBV7-2	TGTGCCAGCAGCTTGTCGTATAGCGGTGATTACGAGCAGTACTTC	CASSLSYSGDYEQYF
TRBD1	NA	TRBJ2-7	TRBV6-5	TGTGCCAGCAGTTATGCGGCAGGGGGCGCACGGTGGCAGCAGTACTTC	CASSYAAGGARWQQYF
NA	NA	TRBJ2-7	TRBV11-1	TGTGCCAGCAGCCGGGACTTCTCCTACGAGCAGTACTTC	CASSRDFSYEQYF
NA	NA	TRBJ2-2	TRBV29-1	TGCAGCGTCCGATCAGGGGGGCGATCCGGGGAGCTGTTTTTT	CSVRSGGRSGELFF
NA	NA	TRBJ1-1	TRBV2	TGTGCCAGCAGTGAATTGGTGAACACTGAAGCTTTCTTT	CASSELVNTEAFF
NA	once	TRBJ1-1	TRBV29-1	TGCAGCGGCCTTGCCCAGAAGACTGAAGCTTTCTTT	CSGLAQKTEAFF
TRBD1	NA	TRBJ1-2	TRBV4-3	TGCGCCAGCAGCCGGGTACAGGGGGATCGCTACTATGGCTACACCTTC	CASSRVQGDRYYGYTF
NA	NA	TRBJ1-1	TRBV28	TGTGCCAGCAGTCCCCCAGATCGGGGAGCTTTCTTT	CASSPPDRGAFF
TRBD2	NA	TRBJ2-3	TRBV9	TGTGCCAGCAGCGTTAGGGGGCTAGCGGGAGGACCGGCTAGCACAGATACGCAGTATTTT	CASSVRGLAGGPASTDTQYF
NA	once	TRBJ2-2	TRBV11-3	TGTGCCAGCAGCTTAGACACCGGGGAGCTGTTTTTT	CASSLDTGELFF
NA	NA	TRBJ2-3	TRBV18	TGTGCCAGCTCGCCTTATCCGGGGCTCACAGATACGCAGTATTTT	CASSPYPGLTDTQYF
TRBD2	NA	TRBJ2-2	TRBV7-3	TGTGCCAGCAGCTCCCTAGCGGGAGGGCCTCAGGGCACCGGGGAGCTGTTTTTT	CASSSLAGGPQGTGELFF
NA	NA	TRBJ1-4	TRBV7-6	TGTGCCAGCAGCTCCCCTTCAGGGGCCGGTGAAAAACTGTTTTTT	CASSSPSGAGEKLFF
NA	NA	TRBJ2-2	TRBV19	TGTGCCAGTAGTATTGCGCAGGGAGCCACCGGGGAGCTGTTTTTT	CASSIAQGATGELFF